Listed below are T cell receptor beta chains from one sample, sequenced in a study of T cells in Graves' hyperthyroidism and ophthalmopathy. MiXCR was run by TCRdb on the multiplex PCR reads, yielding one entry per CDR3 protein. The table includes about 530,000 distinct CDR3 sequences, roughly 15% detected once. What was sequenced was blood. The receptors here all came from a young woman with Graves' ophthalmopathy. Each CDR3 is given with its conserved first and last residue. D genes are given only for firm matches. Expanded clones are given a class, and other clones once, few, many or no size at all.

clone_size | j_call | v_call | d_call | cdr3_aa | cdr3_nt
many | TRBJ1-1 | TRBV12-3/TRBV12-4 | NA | CASSLDSLNTEAFF | TGTGCCAGCAGTTTAGACAGTTTGAACACTGAAGCTTTCTTT
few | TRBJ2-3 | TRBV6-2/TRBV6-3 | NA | CASSSLTSHRTDTQYF | TGTGCCAGCAGTTCCTTGACTAGTCACCGCACAGATACGCAGTATTTT
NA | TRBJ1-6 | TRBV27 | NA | CASRKDGRGSPLHF | TGTGCCAGCAGAAAAGACGGCCGGGGATCACCCCTCCACTTT
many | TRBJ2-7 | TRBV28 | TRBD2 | CASRTGGLAGGFYEQYF | TGTGCCAGCAGAACAGGGGGGTTAGCGGGAGGATTTTACGAGCAGTACTTC
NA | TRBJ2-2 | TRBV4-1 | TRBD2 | CASSQAASGKDGELFF | TGCGCCAGCAGCCAAGCCGCTAGCGGGAAGGACGGGGAGCTGTTTTTT
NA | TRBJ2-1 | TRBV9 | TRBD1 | CASSVQAGTGRINEQFF | TGTGCCAGCAGCGTCCAGGCCGGGACAGGGAGGATCAATGAGCAGTTCTTC
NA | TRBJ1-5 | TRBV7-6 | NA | CASSWGTNQPQHF | TGTGCCAGCAGCTGGGGGACTAATCAGCCCCAGCATTTT
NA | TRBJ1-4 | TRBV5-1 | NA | CASSLETSNEKPFF | TGCGCCAGCAGCTTGGAGACTTCTAATGAAAAACCGTTTTTT
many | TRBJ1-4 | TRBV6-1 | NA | CASSEAWTTQKLFF | TGTGCCAGCAGTGAAGCTTGGACAACCCAAAAACTGTTTTTT
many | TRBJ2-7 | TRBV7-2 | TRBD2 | CASSSGGGRVPYEQYF | TGTGCCAGCAGCTCGGGGGGCGGGAGGGTCCCCTACGAGCAGTACTTC
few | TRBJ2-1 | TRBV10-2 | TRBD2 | CASRLAGGLSYNEQFF | TGCGCCAGCAGGTTAGCGGGGGGGCTCTCCTACAATGAGCAGTTCTTC
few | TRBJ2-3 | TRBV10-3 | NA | CAAFSEADTQYF | TGTGCCGCGTTTAGTGAGGCAGATACGCAGTATTTT
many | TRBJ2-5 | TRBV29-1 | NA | CSVGLPQETQYF | TGCAGCGTCGGACTACCGCAAGAGACCCAGTACTTC
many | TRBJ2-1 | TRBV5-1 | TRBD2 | CASSPGLGDYNEQFF | TGCGCCAGCAGTCCCGGACTAGGGGATTACAATGAGCAGTTCTTC
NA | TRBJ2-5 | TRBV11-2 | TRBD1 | CASSLDRTGDGGTQYF | TGTGCCAGCAGCTTAGATCGGACAGGGGACGGTGGGACCCAGTACTTC
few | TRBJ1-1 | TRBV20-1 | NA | CSAPPYNTEAFF | TGCAGTGCCCCCCCTTATAACACTGAAGCTTTCTTT
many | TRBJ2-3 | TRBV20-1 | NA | CSTSVHGTDTQYF | TGCAGCACGTCGGTTCATGGAACAGATACGCAGTATTTT
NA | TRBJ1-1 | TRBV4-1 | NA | CASSQGLGASNTEAFF | TGCGCCAGCAGCCAAGGTCTCGGGGCGTCGAACACTGAAGCTTTCTTT
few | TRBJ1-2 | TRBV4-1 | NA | CASSQEVGSHGGYGYTF | TGCGCCAGCAGCCAAGAGGTCGGGTCTCACGGGGGCTATGGCTACACCTTC
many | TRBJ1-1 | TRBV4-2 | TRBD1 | CASSPPTGVGAFF | TGTGCCAGCAGCCCCCCGACAGGGGTCGGAGCTTTCTTT
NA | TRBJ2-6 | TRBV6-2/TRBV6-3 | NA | CASRNTRGSGANVLTF | TGTGCCAGCAGAAACACCCGGGGCTCTGGGGCCAACGTCCTGACTTTC
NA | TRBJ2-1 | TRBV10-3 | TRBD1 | CAIKADRSGGEQFF | TGTGCCATCAAGGCGGACAGGAGTGGCGGTGAGCAGTTCTTC